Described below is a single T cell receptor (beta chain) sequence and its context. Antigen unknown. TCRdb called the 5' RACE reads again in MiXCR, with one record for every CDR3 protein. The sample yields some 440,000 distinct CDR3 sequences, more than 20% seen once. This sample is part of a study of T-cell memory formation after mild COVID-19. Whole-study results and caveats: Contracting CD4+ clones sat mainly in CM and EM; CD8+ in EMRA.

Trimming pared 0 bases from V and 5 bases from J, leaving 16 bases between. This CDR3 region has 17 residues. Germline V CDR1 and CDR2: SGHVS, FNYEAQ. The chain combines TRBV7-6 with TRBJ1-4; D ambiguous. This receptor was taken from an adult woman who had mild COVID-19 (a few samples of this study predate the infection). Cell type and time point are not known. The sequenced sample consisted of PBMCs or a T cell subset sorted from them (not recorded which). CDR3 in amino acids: CASSLATSGGRNEKLFF. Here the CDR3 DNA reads TGTGCCAGCAGCTTAGCTACGTCCGGTGGCAGGAATGAAAAACTGTTTTTT.